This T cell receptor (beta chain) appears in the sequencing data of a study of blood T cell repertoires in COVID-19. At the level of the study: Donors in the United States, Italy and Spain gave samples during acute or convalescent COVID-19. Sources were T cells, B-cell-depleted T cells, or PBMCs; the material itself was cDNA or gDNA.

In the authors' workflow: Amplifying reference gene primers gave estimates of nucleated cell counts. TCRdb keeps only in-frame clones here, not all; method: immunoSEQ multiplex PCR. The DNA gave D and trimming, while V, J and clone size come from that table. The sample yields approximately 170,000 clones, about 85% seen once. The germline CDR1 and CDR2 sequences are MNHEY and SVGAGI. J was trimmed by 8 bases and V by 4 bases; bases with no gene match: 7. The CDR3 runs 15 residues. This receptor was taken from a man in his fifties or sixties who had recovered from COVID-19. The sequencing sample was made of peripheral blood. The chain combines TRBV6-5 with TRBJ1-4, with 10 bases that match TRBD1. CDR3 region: CASSFDRDRGEKLFF. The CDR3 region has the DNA TGTGCCAGCAGTTTCGACAGGGACAGGGGAGAAAAACTGTTTTTT.